Presented here are 6 T cell receptor beta chains from one specimen sequenced in a study of blood T cell repertoires in COVID-19. TCRdb keeps only in-frame clones here, not all; method: immunoSEQ multiplex PCR. The table has a few hundred thousand clones, roughly 85% seen once. Sample: PBMCs or T cells enriched from blood (not recorded which). These receptors came from a woman in her thirties or forties who had recovered from COVID-19.

The chain employs TRBV5-1 and TRBJ2-7; 8 positions match TRBD1. The J segment lost 0 bases and the V segment lost 0 bases, leaving 2 bases of the junction unmatched. This CDR3 is 15 amino acids long. CDR1 is SGHRS, CDR2 YFSETQ, per germline. The CDR3 DNA reads TGCGCCAGCAGCTTGGCCGGGACAGGCTCCTACGAGCAGTACTTC. Amino acid sequence: CASSLAGTGSYEQYF.

This rearrangement joins TRBV5-1 to TRBJ2-5; 7 bases line up with TRBD1. With V trimmed by 4 bases and J by 7 bases, 10 bases remained unmatched. Germline loops: CDR1 SGHRS, CDR2 YFSETQ. The CDR3 loop spans 14 amino acids. In DNA, the CDR3 is TGCGCCAGCAGCCCGCGGACAGGTCTAGGGACCCAGTACTTC. This gives the protein CASSPRTGLGTQYF.

The V and J genes are TRBV7-8 and TRBJ2-1; 9 bases align to TRBD2. The V and J ends lost 5 bases and 7 bases, in that order; junction bases with no gene match: 24. CDR3 length: 20 residues. CDR1 and CDR2 from the germline V gene are SGHVS and FQNEAQ. Here the CDR3 reads CASSRTTGSLAGSPGNEQFF. The CDR3 region has the DNA TGTGCCAGCAGCAGGACCACAGGGAGTCTAGCGGGATCGCCGGGGAATGAGCAGTTCTTC.

The chain links TRBV5-5 to TRBJ2-4; D unresolved. CDR3 length equals 15 residues. V was cut by 0 bases and J by 5 bases, with 12 bases left in between. Per germline, CDR1 SGHKS and CDR2 YYEKEE (reference sequence). The CDR3: CASSLAYRDQNIQYF. For the CDR3, the DNA is TGTGCCAGCAGCTTGGCGTACAGAGACCAAAACATTCAGTACTTC.

The gene calls are TRBV27 and TRBJ2-7; 8 bases map to TRBD1. The CDR3 consists of 15 residues. V lost 5 bases to trimming and J lost 3 bases; unmatched junction nucleotides: 9. The germline gives CDR1 MNHEY, CDR2 SMNVEV (reference sequence). The CDR3 protein is CASSPGTGGGYEQYF. In DNA form, the CDR3 reads TGTGCCAGCAGTCCCGGAACAGGGGGTGGCTACGAGCAGTACTTC.

The chain employs TRBV10-3 and TRBJ2-7; 7 bases are a match to TRBD2. Germline assignment: CDR1 ENHRY and CDR2 SYGVKD. This CDR3 spans 17 amino acids. J gave up 5 bases and V 4 bases, and 17 bases lay outside the gene matches. This CDR3 reads CAISGGRVGLGGDEQYF. The CDR3 coding sequence is TGTGCCATCAGTGGAGGGAGGGTGGGGCTCGGTGGCGACGAGCAGTACTTC.